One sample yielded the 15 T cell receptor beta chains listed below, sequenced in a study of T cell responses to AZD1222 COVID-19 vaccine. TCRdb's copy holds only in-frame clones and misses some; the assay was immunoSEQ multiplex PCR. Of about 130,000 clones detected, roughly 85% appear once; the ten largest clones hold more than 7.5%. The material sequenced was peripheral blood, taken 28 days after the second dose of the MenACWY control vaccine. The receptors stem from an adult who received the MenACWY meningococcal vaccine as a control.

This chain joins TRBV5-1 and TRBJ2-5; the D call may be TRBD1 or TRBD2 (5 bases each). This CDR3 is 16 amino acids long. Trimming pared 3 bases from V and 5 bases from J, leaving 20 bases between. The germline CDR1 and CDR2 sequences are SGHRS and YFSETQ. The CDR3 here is CASSSGPGRVTETQYF. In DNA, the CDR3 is TGCGCCAGCAGCTCCGGACCGGGACGGGTCACGGAGACCCAGTACTTC. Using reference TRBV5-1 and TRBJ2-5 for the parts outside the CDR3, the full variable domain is KAGVTQTPRYLIKTRGQQVTLSCSPISGHRSVSWYQQTPGQGLQFLFEYFSETQRNKGNFPGRFSGRQFSNSRSEMNVSTLELGDSALYLCASSSGPGRVTETQYFGPGTRLLVL.

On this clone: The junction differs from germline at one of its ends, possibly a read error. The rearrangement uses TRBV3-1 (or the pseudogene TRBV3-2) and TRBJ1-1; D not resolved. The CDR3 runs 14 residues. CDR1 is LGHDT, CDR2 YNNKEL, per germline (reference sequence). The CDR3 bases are TGTGCCAGCAGCCTGGCGACGGTGAACGCTGAAGCTTTCTTT. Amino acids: CASSLATVNAEAFF.

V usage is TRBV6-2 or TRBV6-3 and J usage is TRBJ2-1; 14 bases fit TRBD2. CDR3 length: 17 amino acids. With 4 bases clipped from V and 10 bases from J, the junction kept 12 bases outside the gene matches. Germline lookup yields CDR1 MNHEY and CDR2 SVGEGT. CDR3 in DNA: TGTGCCAGCAGTTTGACTCCGGGACTAGCGGGAGTTTGGGAGCAGTTCTTC. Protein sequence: CASSLTPGLAGVWEQFF.

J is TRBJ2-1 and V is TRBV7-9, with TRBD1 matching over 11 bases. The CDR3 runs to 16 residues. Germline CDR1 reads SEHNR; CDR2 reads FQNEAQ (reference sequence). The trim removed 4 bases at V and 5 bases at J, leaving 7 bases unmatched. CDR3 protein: CASSSPPGQGDNEQFF. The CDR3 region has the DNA TGTGCCAGCAGCTCACCCCCGGGACAGGGGGACAATGAGCAGTTCTTC.

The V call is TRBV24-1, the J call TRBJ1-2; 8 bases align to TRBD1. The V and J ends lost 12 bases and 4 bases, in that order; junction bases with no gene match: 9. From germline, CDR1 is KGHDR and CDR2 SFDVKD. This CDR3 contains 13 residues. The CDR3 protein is CARGQGARYGYTF. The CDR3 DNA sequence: TGTGCCCGGGGGCAGGGGGCGCGCTATGGCTACACCTTC.

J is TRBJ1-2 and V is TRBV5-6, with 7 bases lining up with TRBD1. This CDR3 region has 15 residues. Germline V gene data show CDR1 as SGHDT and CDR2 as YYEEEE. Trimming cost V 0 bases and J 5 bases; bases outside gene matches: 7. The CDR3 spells CASSLVPGGEYGYTF. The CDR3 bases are TGTGCCAGCAGCTTGGTCCCAGGGGGAGAGTATGGCTACACCTTC.

This CDR3 reads CASSPDRSSYEQYF. For the CDR3, the DNA is TGTGCCAGCAGCCCCGACCGTAGCTCCTACGAGCAGTACTTC. This rearrangement joins TRBV7-3 to TRBJ2-7; D gene unclear. This CDR3 region has 14 residues. The V gene lost 5 bases and the J gene lost 0 bases, with 11 bases spanning the gap. Per the germline V gene, CDR1 is SGHTA and CDR2 is FQGTGA.

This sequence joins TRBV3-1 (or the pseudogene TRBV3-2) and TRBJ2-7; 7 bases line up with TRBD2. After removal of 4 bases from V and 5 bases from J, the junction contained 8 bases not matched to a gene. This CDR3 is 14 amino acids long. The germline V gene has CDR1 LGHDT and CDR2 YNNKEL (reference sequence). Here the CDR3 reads CASSLPGGSDEQYF. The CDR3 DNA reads TGTGCCAGCAGCCTCCCGGGGGGTAGCGACGAGCAGTACTTC.

CDR3 sequence: CASSLSHEQYF. The CDR3, as DNA: TGTGCCAGCAGTTTATCCCACGAGCAGTACTTC. The chain employs TRBV28 and TRBJ2-7; D ambiguous. The V gene lost 1 base and the J gene lost 5 bases, with 3 bases spanning the gap. This CDR3 is 11 amino acids long. Looked up from germline, CDR1 is MDHEN and CDR2 is SYDVKM.

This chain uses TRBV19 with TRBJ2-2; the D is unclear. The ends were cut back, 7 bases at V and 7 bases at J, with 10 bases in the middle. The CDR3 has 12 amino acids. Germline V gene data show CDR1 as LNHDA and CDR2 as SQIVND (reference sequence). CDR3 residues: CASNLGIGELFF. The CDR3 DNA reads TGTGCCAGTAATCTGGGGATCGGGGAGCTGTTTTTT.

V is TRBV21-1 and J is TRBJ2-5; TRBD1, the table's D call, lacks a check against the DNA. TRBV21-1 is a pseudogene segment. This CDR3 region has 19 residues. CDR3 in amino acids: CASSKSAANRTGADETQYF. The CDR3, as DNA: TGTGCCAGCAGCAAATCCGCAGCCAACCGGACAGGGGCGGATGAGACCCAGTACTTC.

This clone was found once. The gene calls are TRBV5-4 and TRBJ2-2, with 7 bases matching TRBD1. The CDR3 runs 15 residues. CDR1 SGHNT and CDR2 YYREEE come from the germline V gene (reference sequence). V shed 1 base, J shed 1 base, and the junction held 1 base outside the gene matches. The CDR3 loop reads CASSLRQGNTGELFF. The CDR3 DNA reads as TGTGCCAGCAGCTTGCGACAGGGGAACACCGGGGAGCTGTTTTTT.

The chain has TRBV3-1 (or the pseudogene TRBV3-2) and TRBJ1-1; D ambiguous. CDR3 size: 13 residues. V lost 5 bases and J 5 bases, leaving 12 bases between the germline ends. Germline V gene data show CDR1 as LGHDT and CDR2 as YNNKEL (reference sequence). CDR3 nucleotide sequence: TGTGCCAGCAGCTCCGTGAGGGAGACTGAAGCTTTCTTT. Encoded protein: CASSSVRETEAFF.

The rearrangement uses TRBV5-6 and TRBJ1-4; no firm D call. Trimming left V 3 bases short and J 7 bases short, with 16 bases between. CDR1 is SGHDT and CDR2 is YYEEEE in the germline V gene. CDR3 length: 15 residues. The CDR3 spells CASSSPSGVGEKLFF. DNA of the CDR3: TGTGCCAGCAGCTCCCCGTCAGGAGTAGGTGAAAAACTGTTTTTT.

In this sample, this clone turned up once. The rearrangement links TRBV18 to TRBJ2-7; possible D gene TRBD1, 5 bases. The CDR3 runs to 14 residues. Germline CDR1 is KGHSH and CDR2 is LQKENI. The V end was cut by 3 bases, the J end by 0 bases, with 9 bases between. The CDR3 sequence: CASSPRQGSYEQYV. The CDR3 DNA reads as TGTGCCAGCTCACCCCGGCAGGGCTCCTACGAGCAGTACGTC.